These 32 T cell receptor beta chains share one sample of origin, sequenced in a study of regulatory T cells in long-lasting Graves disease. Time point defined: newly diagnosed GD, antithyroid drugs for less than 3 months. The TCR library was made from RNA extracted from PBMCs. Both iRepertoire HTBI primers and Arm-PCR of CDR3 regions were used to build the TCR beta libraries. TCRdb ran MiXCR on the multiplex PCR reads and lists one entry per CDR3 protein. The sample lists about 500,000 distinct CDR3 sequences, about 12% occurring once. Another study also made use of these data, one on T cells in Graves' hyperthyroidism and ophthalmopathy.

The source material was peripheral blood mononuclear cells (PBMCs), sampled at new diagnosis, from a patient treated with antithyroid drugs. These receptors all come from a young woman with Graves disease.

This clonotype occurred many times. The V and J genes are TRBV20-1 and TRBJ2-7, with TRBD1 as a possible D gene (5 bases). This CDR3 is 14 amino acids long. Germline V gene data show CDR1 as DFQATT and CDR2 as SNEGSKA (reference sequence). Trimming left V 8 bases short and J 5 bases short, with 22 bases between. Here the CDR3 reads CSTTAVIGSDEQYF. DNA for the CDR3: TGCAGTACGACAGCAGTAATAGGTTCGGACGAGCAGTACTTC.

Regarding this clonotype: This CDR3 is missing its conserved last phenylalanine or tryptophan, likely due to a read error. The chain joins TRBV11-3 to TRBJ1-1; 8 bases map to TRBD1. This CDR3 region has 18 residues. Trimming took 0 bases from V and 5 from J; bases not matched to a gene: 14. Germline-derived CDR1 and CDR2 are SGHNT and YENEEA. The chain's CDR3 is CASSLERTGLIPRTEAFL. The CDR3 DNA is TGTGCCAGCAGCTTAGAGCGGACAGGGCTAATACCACGAACTGAAGCTTTCTTG.

This clonotype was observed a few times. The V call is TRBV4-1, the J call TRBJ1-6; perhaps TRBD1 as D (5 bases). The CDR3 runs to 14 residues. Trimming removed 2 bases at V and 6 bases at J, with 8 bases between. Germline lookup yields CDR1 MGHRA and CDR2 YSYEKL. This chain's CDR3 is CASSQRGINSPLHF. The CDR3 region has the DNA TGCGCCAGCAGCCAACGGGGGATTAATTCACCCCTCCACTTT.

This clonotype was found many times. The gene calls are TRBV3-1 and TRBJ1-4, with 9 bases aligning to TRBD1. This CDR3 has 18 amino acids. In germline, CDR1 is LGHDT, CDR2 YNNKEL (reference sequence). The ends lost 4 bases at V and 3 bases at J; junction bases unmatched: 12. The CDR3 loop reads CASSRPGTGRTANEKLFF. In DNA, the CDR3 is TGTGCCAGCAGCCGTCCCGGGACAGGGAGGACTGCTAATGAAAAACTGTTTTTT.

The sample holds many counts of this clonotype. This chain connects TRBV5-1 to TRBJ2-3; 8 bases are shared with TRBD2. The CDR3 consists of 17 residues. After removal of 4 bases from V and 5 bases from J, the junction contained 15 bases not matched to a gene. In germline, CDR1 is SGHRS, CDR2 YFSETQ. This CDR3 is CASSPGLARTIQDTQYF. In DNA, the CDR3 is TGCGCCAGCAGCCCCGGACTAGCACGCACCATTCAAGATACGCAGTATTTT. Using reference TRBV5-1 and TRBJ2-3 for the parts outside the CDR3, the full variable domain is KAGVTQTPRYLIKTRGQQVTLSCSPISGHRSVSWYQQTPGQGLQFLFEYFSETQRNKGNFPGRFSGRQFSNSRSEMNVSTLELGDSALYLCASSPGLARTIQDTQYFGPGTRLTVL.

For this clonotype: A much larger clone differs by one base, so this may be a read error. This rearrangement joins TRBV6-5 to TRBJ2-1; 8 bases are a match to TRBD1. Trimming at V came to 4 bases and at J to 0 bases, leaving 20 bases not matched to a gene. The CDR3 contains 21 residues. In germline, CDR1 is MNHEY, CDR2 SVGAGI. The CDR3 reads CASSFSSGDRCPLHSYNEQFF. DNA for the CDR3: TGTGCCAGCAGTTTCTCCTCCGGGGACAGGTGCCCGCTTCACTCCTACAATGAGCAGTTCTTC.

A few counts support this clonotype. The rearrangement joins TRBV7-9 to TRBJ2-1; weak D call: TRBD2 (5 bases). The V gene's germline CDR1 is SEHNR and CDR2 FQNEAQ (reference sequence). The V and J ends lost 1 base and 7 bases respectively, with 14 bases between them. The CDR3 runs to 15 residues. The CDR3 loop reads CASSLDTLVANEQFF. The CDR3 DNA reads TGTGCCAGCAGCTTAGACACACTAGTTGCAAATGAGCAGTTCTTC.

The rearrangement links TRBV2 to TRBJ2-5; D might be TRBD1 (6 bases). Germline CDR1 SNHLY, CDR2 FYNNEI. The CDR3 loop spans 15 amino acids. V lost 2 bases and J lost 5, with 15 bases in between. The CDR3 loop reads CASSELGGRGETQYF. The DNA for the CDR3 is TGTGCCAGCAGTGAATTAGGGGGACGTGGGGAGACCCAGTACTTC.

The sample holds a few counts of this clonotype. V gene TRBV19 combines with J gene TRBJ1-5; D remains ambiguous. This CDR3 is 15 amino acids long. Trimming shortened V by 1 base and J by 6 bases, and 13 bases separated the two germline ends. Germline CDR1 LNHDA, CDR2 SQIVND (reference sequence). CDR3 bases: TGTGCCAGTAGTATAGGCCCCCCGGGAGGTCAGCCCCAGCATTTT. Protein: CASSIGPPGGQPQHF.

The CDR3 region has the DNA TGCAGTGCTTCCCACTTCCGGGCTAGCTCCTACAATGAGCAGTTCTTC. This gives the protein CSASHFRASSYNEQFF. The chain is built from TRBV20-1 and TRBJ2-1; no reliable D call. The CDR3 runs 16 residues. The ends were cut back, 5 bases at V and 0 bases at J, with 17 bases in the middle. The germline V gene has CDR1 DFQATT and CDR2 SNEGSKA (reference sequence).

The chain recombines TRBV27 with TRBJ2-7; D remains ambiguous. From germline, CDR1 is MNHEY and CDR2 SMNVEV (reference sequence). This CDR3 comprises 14 residues. The germline V and J ends were trimmed by 5 bases and 5 bases, with 16 bases remaining between them. The CDR3, as DNA: TGTGCCAGCAGTCTACTTAGCCCTCTGAACGAGCAGTACTTC. It specifies CASSLLSPLNEQYF.

There are many counts of this clonotype. DNA for the CDR3: TGTGCCAGCAGCCGGATGACAGGCGCTTCCTACAATGAGCAGTTCTTC. Its translation: CASSRMTGASYNEQFF. This chain connects TRBV7-2 to TRBJ2-1, with D possibly being TRBD1 (6 bases). With 5 bases removed from V and 1 base from J, the gap between germline ends came to 15 bases. The CDR3 is 16 residues long. Germline loops: CDR1 SGHTA, CDR2 FQGNSA.

This clonotype has ten or more counts. V gene TRBV13 combines with J gene TRBJ2-7; weak D call: TRBD2 (6 bases). Germline-derived CDR1 and CDR2 are PRHDT and FYEKMQ (reference sequence). The CDR3 runs 13 residues. V shed 1 base and J shed 4 bases, with 8 bases lying between them. The CDR3 loop is CASSLVAGYEQYF. CDR3 nucleotide sequence: TGTGCCAGCAGCTTAGTCGCGGGATACGAGCAGTACTTC.

This clonotype has more than one count but fewer than ten. The chain has TRBV30 and TRBJ2-2; the D gene is possibly TRBD2 (6 bases). This CDR3 has 14 residues. Germline assignment: CDR1 GTSNPN and CDR2 SVGIG (reference sequence). V shed 2 bases and J shed 3 bases, with 10 bases lying between them. The CDR3 sequence: CAWSPGLHTGELFF. The CDR3 DNA is TGTGCCTGGAGTCCGGGACTTCACACCGGGGAGCTGTTTTTT.

The table lists this clonotype with many counts. This CDR3 is CASSLSNRGRRLTDTQYF. CDR3 DNA: TGTGCCAGCAGTTTATCGAACCGCGGAAGGAGACTTACAGATACGCAGTATTTT. The rearrangement uses TRBV27 and TRBJ2-3; no clear D gene. Trimming removed 0 bases at V and 3 bases at J, with 19 bases between. Germline CDR1 and CDR2: MNHEY and SMNVEV (reference sequence). The CDR3 covers 18 residues.

The V gene is TRBV18, the J gene TRBJ1-3, with 9 bases aligning to TRBD1. V lost 3 bases and J lost 6; bases outside the gene matches: 6. There are 15 residues in the CDR3. Germline CDR1 KGHSH, CDR2 LQKENI. CDR3 residues: CASSPGQGKENTIYF. The CDR3 nucleotides read TGTGCCAGCTCACCCGGACAGGGGAAGGAAAACACCATATATTTT.

CDR3 nucleotides: TGTGCCAGCAGCTTAGCGGGACAGGGGCACTACGAGCAGTACTTC. Encoded protein: CASSLAGQGHYEQYF. The rearrangement joins TRBV11-3 to TRBJ2-7; 10 bases match TRBD1. The V gene end was trimmed by 1 base and the J gene end by 3 bases; junction bases not matched to a gene: 3. The CDR3 has 15 amino acids. CDR1 is SGHNT and CDR2 is YENEEA in the germline V gene.

This clonotype was counted many times. The rearrangement links TRBV29-1 to TRBJ2-2; 8 bases match TRBD1. CDR1 is SQVTM and CDR2 is ANQGSEA in the germline V gene. J was trimmed by 11 bases and V by 7 bases; bases with no gene match: 12. This CDR3 region has 13 residues. For the CDR3, the DNA is TGCAGCGGAGGGAGAGACAGGGGAAGTGAGCTGTTTTTT. Encoded protein: CSGGRDRGSELFF.

The V call is TRBV3-1, the J call TRBJ1-4; possible D gene TRBD1, 5 bases. V was shortened by 0 bases and J by 3 bases, with 20 bases between the two germline ends. Germline CDR1 LGHDT, CDR2 YNNKEL (reference sequence). CDR3 size: 19 residues. CDR3 amino acids: CASSQDAGTVRGANEKLFF. The CDR3 coding sequence is TGTGCCAGCAGCCAAGACGCGGGGACCGTTCGAGGGGCTAATGAAAAACTGTTTTTT.

This clonotype has just a few counts. A read error is likely, as this CDR3 ends without the conserved phenylalanine or tryptophan. The chain recombines TRBV28 with TRBJ2-2; 12 bases agree with TRBD2. Trimming at V came to 5 bases and at J to 4 bases, leaving 8 bases not matched to a gene. The CDR3 runs 17 residues. Germline V gene data show CDR1 as MDHEN and CDR2 as SYDVKM. DNA for the CDR3: TGTGCCAGCAGTCAAATAGGACTAGCGGGAAGCACCGGGGAGCTGTTTCTT. It specifies CASSQIGLAGSTGELFL.

This clonotype was observed many times. The chain employs TRBV11-3 and TRBJ2-7; no clear D. This CDR3 has 14 amino acids. The germline gives CDR1 SGHNT, CDR2 YENEEA. V lost 6 bases, J lost 1 base, and 13 bases lay in between. The CDR3 is CASRQGRISYEQYF. The CDR3 nucleotides read TGTGCCAGCAGGCAAGGACGTATTTCCTACGAGCAGTACTTC.

In regard to this clonotype: Possible read error: a much larger clone is one base away. J is TRBJ2-1 and V is TRBV6-2 or TRBV6-3, with 13 nucleotides matching TRBD2. The CDR3 totals 17 residues. CDR1 is MNHEY and CDR2 is SVGEGT in the germline V gene. The CDR3 DNA follows: TGTGCCAGCAGTCGAACTAGCGGGAGGGCCGTTTACAATGAGCAGTCCTTC. Translating gives CASSRTSGRAVYNEQSF.

This clonotype has ten or more counts. V is TRBV6-1 and J is TRBJ2-7, with a tentative D call TRBD2 (5 bases). The CDR3 is made up of 15 amino acids. The V gene's germline CDR1 is MNHNS and CDR2 SASEGT. V was cut by 4 bases and J by 0 bases, with 13 bases left in between. The CDR3 coding sequence is TGTGCCAGCAGTGGCTCTAGCTACGGCTCCTACGAGCAGTACTTC. Translation: CASSGSSYGSYEQYF.

This clonotype was counted at least ten times. The gene calls are TRBV4-1 and TRBJ2-3; perhaps D is TRBD1 or TRBD2 (6 bases each). Trimming removed 0 bases from V and 3 bases from J, with 13 bases in between. The germline V gene has CDR1 MGHRA and CDR2 YSYEKL. The CDR3 runs 16 residues. The chain's CDR3 is CASSQEQGGGTDTQYF. Written as DNA, the CDR3 is TGCGCCAGCAGCCAAGAACAGGGAGGTGGGACAGATACGCAGTATTTT.

Ten or more counts support this clonotype. J is TRBJ2-5 and V is TRBV7-9; 7 positions agree with TRBD1. Unmatched junction bases numbered 9, after V lost 5 bases and J lost 3 bases. Germline CDR1 SEHNR, CDR2 FQNEAQ (reference sequence). This CDR3 spans 15 amino acids. Written as DNA, the CDR3 is TGTGCCAGCAGCCTGTTACAGGGGCGGGAAGAGACCCAGTACTTC. Translation: CASSLLQGREETQYF.

This clonotype was found many times. V gene TRBV2 combines with J gene TRBJ2-7; 10 positions agree with TRBD1. V dropped 6 bases and J dropped 2; count of bases not matched to a gene: 10. This CDR3 region has 16 residues. The V gene's germline CDR1 is SNHLY and CDR2 FYNNEI. CDR3 loop: CASRHRDRGSTYEQYF. The CDR3 DNA is TGTGCCAGCAGACACCGGGACAGGGGATCCACCTACGAGCAGTACTTC.

This clonotype showed up many times. This sequence joins TRBV6-2 or TRBV6-3 and TRBJ1-5; no reliable D call. Germline V gives CDR1 MNHEY, CDR2 SVGEGT. The CDR3 is 12 amino acids. V lost 2 bases and J 5 bases, leaving 4 bases between the germline ends. In DNA, the CDR3 is TGTGCCAGCAGTTACCGGGATCAGCCCCAGCATTTT. Protein: CASSYRDQPQHF.

This clonotype was counted many times. The CDR3 DNA follows: TGTGCCAGTAGTATCCCTAGATCCTCCTACAATGAGCAGTTCTTC. It codes for CASSIPRSSYNEQFF. This chain connects TRBV19 to TRBJ2-1; no firm D call. The ends were cut back, 3 bases at V and 0 bases at J, with 9 bases in the middle. Per the germline V gene, CDR1 is LNHDA and CDR2 is SQIVND (reference sequence). The CDR3 is 15 residues long.

This clonotype was found many times. V is TRBV28 and J is TRBJ1-1, with TRBD1 matching over 9 bases. This CDR3 has 15 residues. Looked up from germline, CDR1 is MDHEN and CDR2 is SYDVKM. Trimming took 6 bases from V and 0 from J; bases not matched to a gene: 5. The CDR3 DNA reads as TGTGCCAGCAGCCCCGGGACAGGGATGAACACTGAAGCTTTCTTT. Its protein is CASSPGTGMNTEAFF. The variable domain in full, with the rest retrieved from reference TRBV28 and TRBJ1-1, is DVKVTQSSRYLVKRTGEKVFLECVQDMDHENMFWYRQDPGLGLRLIYFSYDVKMKEKGDIPEGYSVSREKKERFSLILESASTNQTSMYLCASSPGTGMNTEAFFGQGTRLTVV.

In its sample, this clonotype was seen many times. The genes are TRBV5-6 and TRBJ1-2, with no clear D. The CDR3 is made up of 13 amino acids. Germline values: CDR1 SGHDT, CDR2 YYEEEE. V gave up 0 bases and J gave up 4 bases, with 7 bases separating them. DNA of the CDR3: TGTGCCAGCAGCTTGGCCAACCCCTATGGCTACACCTTC. Translated: CASSLANPYGYTF.

This clonotype was counted many times. The V call is TRBV2, the J call TRBJ1-5; D is ambiguous. Germline-derived CDR1 and CDR2 are SNHLY and FYNNEI. The V gene lost 3 bases and the J gene lost 5 bases, with 11 bases spanning the gap. The CDR3 has 14 residues. This chain's CDR3 is CASSERISHQPQHF. Here the CDR3 DNA reads TGTGCCAGCAGTGAGCGCATTTCTCATCAGCCCCAGCATTTT.

The table lists this clonotype with a few counts. J is TRBJ2-1 and V is TRBV4-2; 8 positions match TRBD2. The CDR3 is 15 residues long. Per the germline V gene, CDR1 is LGHNA and CDR2 is YNFKEQ. V gave up 0 bases and J gave up 9 bases; unmatched junction bases: 7. The CDR3 nucleotides read TGTGCCAGCAGCCAAGAACGAACGGGAGGGGGTGAGCAGTTCTTC. Translation gives CASSQERTGGGEQFF.